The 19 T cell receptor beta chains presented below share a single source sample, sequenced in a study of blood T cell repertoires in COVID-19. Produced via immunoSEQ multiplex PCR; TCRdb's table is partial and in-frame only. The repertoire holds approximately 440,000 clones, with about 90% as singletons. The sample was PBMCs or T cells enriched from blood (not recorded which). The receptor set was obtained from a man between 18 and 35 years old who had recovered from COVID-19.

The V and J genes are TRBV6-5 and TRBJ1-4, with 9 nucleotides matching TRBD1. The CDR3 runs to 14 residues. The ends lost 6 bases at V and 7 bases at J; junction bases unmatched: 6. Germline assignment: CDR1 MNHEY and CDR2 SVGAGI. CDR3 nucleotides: TGTGCCAGCAGAAGGGACAGGGCCGGTGAAAAACTGTTTTTT. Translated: CASRRDRAGEKLFF.

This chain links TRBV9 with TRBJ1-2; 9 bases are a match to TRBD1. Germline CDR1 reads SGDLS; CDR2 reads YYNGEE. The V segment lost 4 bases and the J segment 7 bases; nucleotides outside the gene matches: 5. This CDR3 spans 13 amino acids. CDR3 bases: TGTGCCAGCAGCCTCACAGGGGGCGCTGGCTACACCTTC. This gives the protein CASSLTGGAGYTF.

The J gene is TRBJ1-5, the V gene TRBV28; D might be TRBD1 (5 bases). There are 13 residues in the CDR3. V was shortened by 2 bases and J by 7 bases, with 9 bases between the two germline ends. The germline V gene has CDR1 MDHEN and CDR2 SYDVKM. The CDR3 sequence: CASSLQGGQPQHF. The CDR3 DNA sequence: TGTGCCAGCAGTTTACAGGGAGGACAGCCCCAGCATTTT.

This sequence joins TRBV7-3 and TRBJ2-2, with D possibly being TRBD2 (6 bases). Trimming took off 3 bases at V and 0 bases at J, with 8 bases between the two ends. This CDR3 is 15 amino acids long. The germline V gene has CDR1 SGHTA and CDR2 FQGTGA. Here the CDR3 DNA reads TGTGCCAGCAGCTTCGGGACTCCGAACACCGGGGAGCTGTTTTTT. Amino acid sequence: CASSFGTPNTGELFF.

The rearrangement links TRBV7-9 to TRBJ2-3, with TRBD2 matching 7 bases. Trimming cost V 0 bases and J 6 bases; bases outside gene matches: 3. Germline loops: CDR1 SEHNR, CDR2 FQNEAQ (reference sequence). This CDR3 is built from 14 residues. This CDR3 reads CASSLAGGMDTQYF. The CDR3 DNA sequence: TGTGCCAGCAGCTTAGCGGGGGGGATGGATACGCAGTATTTT. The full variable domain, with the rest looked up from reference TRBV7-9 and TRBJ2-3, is DTGVSQNPRHKITKRGQNVTFRCDPISEHNRLYWYRQTLGQGPEFLTYFQNEAQLEKSRLLSDRFSAERPKGSFSTLEIQRTEQGDSAMYLCASSLAGGMDTQYFGPGTRLTVL.

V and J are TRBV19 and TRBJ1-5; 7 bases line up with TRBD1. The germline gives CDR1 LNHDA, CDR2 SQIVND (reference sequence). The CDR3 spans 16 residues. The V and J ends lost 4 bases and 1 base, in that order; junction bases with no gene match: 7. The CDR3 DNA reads TGTGCCAGTAGTACCCGGACAGGAGTCAGCAATCAGCCCCAGCATTTT. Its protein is CASSTRTGVSNQPQHF.

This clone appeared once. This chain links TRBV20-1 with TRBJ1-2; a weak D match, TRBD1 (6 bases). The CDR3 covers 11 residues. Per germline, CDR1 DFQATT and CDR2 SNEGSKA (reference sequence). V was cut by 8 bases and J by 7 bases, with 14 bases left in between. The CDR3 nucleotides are TGCAGTTCGGGGGGGGCTTTTGGCTACACCTTC. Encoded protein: CSSGGAFGYTF.

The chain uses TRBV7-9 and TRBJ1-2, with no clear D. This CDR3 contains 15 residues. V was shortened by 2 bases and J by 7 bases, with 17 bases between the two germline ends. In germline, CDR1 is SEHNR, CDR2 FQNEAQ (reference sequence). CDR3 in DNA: TGTGCCAGCAGCTTAAACTTCATCCCAACTACTGGCTACACCTTC. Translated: CASSLNFIPTTGYTF.

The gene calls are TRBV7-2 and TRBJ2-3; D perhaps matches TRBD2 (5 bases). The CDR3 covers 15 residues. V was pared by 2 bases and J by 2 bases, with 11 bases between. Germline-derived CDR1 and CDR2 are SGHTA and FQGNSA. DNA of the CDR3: TGTGCCAGCAGCTTACTTGGCGGGTCCACAGATACGCAGTATTTT. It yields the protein CASSLLGGSTDTQYF.

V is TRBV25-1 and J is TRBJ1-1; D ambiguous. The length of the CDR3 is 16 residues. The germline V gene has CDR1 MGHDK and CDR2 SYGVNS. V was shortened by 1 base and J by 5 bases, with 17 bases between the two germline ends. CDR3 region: CASSELPLGSGTEAFF. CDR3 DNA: TGTGCCAGCAGTGAATTACCTTTGGGGAGTGGAACTGAAGCTTTCTTT.

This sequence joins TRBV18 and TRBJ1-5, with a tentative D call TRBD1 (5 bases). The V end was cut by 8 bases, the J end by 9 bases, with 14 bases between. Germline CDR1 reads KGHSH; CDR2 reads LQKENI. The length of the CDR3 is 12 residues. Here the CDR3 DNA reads TGTGCCAGCGGCAAGATCCAGGGGCCCCAGCATTTT. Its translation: CASGKIQGPQHF.

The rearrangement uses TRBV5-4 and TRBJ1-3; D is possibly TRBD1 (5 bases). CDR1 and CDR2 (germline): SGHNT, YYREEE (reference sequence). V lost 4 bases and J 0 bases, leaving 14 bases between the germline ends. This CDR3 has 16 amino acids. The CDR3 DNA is TGTGCCAGCAGCACAATGACAGTAAGCTCTGGAAACACCATATATTTT. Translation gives CASSTMTVSSGNTIYF.

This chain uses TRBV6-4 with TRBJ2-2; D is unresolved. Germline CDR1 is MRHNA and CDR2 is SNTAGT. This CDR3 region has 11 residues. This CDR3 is CAIETTGELFF. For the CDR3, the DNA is TGTGCTATTGAAACTACCGGGGAGCTGTTTTTT.

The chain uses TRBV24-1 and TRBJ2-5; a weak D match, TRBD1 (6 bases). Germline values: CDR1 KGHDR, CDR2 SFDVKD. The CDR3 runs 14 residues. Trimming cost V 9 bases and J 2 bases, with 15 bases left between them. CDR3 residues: CATSGTRVQETQYF. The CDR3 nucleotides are TGTGCCACCTCCGGGACAAGGGTTCAAGAGACCCAGTACTTC.

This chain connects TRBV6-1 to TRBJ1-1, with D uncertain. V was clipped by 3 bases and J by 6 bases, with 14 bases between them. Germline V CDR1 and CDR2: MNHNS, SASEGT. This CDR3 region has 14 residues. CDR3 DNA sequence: TGTGCCAGCAGTGAGTTTGAGGATAGGTCTGAAGCTTTCTTT. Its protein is CASSEFEDRSEAFF.

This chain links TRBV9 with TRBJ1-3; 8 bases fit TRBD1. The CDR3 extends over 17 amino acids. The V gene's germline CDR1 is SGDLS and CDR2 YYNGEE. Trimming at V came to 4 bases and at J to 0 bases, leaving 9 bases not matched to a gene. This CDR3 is CASSLTGQGGSGNTIYF. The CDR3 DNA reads TGTGCCAGCAGCTTGACTGGACAGGGCGGCTCTGGAAACACCATATATTTT.

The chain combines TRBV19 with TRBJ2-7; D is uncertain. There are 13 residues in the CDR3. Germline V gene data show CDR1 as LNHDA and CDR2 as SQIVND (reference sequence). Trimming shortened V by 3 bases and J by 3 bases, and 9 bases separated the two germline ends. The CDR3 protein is CASSMQASYEQYF. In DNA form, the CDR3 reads TGTGCCAGTAGTATGCAGGCCAGCTACGAGCAGTACTTC.

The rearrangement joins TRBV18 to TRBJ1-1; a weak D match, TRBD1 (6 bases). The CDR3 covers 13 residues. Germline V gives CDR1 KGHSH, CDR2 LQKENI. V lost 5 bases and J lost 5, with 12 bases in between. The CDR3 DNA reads TGTGCCAGCTCAGGACAGAGGGTAACTGAAGCTTTCTTT. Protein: CASSGQRVTEAFF.

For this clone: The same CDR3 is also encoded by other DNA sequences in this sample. CDR3 sequence: CASSLAGPGNTIYF. The CDR3 DNA follows: TGTGCCAGCAGCTTAGCAGGGCCCGGAAACACCATATATTTT. This chain connects TRBV7-3 to TRBJ1-3; possible D gene TRBD1, 5 bases. Germline CDR1 is SGHTA and CDR2 is FQGTGA. The ends were cut back, 2 bases at V and 4 bases at J, with 9 bases in the middle. This CDR3 has 14 residues.